This T cell receptor (beta chain) was sequenced in a study of T-cell memory formation after mild COVID-19. Deletions cut 0 bases from V and 14 bases from J, with 18 bases between. This CDR3 contains 15 residues. Germline V CDR1 and CDR2: SGHRS, YFSETQ. A single record per CDR3 protein comes from TCRdb applying MiXCR to the 5' RACE reads. The table lists roughly 86,000 distinct CDR3 sequences, about 13% of them singletons. This sequence was found in an adult woman who had mild COVID-19 (a few samples of this study predate the infection). Cell type and time point are not known. The chain employs TRBV5-1 and TRBJ1-6; D possibly corresponds to TRBD1 (5 bases). Sequenced input: PBMCs or a T cell subset sorted from them (not recorded which). CDR3 DNA: TGCGCCAGCAGCTTGGAGTCCGGGACCGCTTTATCCCTCCACTTT. Translating gives CASSLESGTALSLHF.